This T cell receptor (beta chain) stems from a study of cytomegalovirus exposure and HLA in healthy donors. Study summary: Drawn from HLA-typed donors, tens of millions of unique TCRs were held in an early data release. Overall study results and limits: Using a false discovery rate of 0.05, a later analysis showed that around 16,000 TCR beta sequences were associated with HLA alleles. An observed cluster of highly shared sequence variants was recorded as a likely sequencing artifact. A later analysis, which compared TCR beta chains of equal frequency, found the HLA-associated ones more clonally expanded.

The PCR had 60 Vbeta and 13 Jbeta primers. The method was immunoSEQ multiplex PCR; TCRdb's version includes in-frame clones alone and lacks a portion of them. Among about 65,000 clones listed, around 77% were seen once. Of note for this clone: What it recognizes is unknown.

Per the germline V gene, CDR1 is SGHTA and CDR2 is FQGNSA. CDR3 length: 13 amino acids. V shed 5 bases and J shed 2 bases, with 8 bases lying between them. The sequencing input was PBMCs. The V call is TRBV7-2, the J call TRBJ2-3, with D perhaps matching TRBD2 (6 bases). This TCR came from a woman aged 25 to 45 in good health and CMV-seronegative. CDR3 region: CASSRLVTDTQYF. CDR3 DNA: TGTGCCAGCAGCCGACTAGTCACAGATACGCAGTATTTT.